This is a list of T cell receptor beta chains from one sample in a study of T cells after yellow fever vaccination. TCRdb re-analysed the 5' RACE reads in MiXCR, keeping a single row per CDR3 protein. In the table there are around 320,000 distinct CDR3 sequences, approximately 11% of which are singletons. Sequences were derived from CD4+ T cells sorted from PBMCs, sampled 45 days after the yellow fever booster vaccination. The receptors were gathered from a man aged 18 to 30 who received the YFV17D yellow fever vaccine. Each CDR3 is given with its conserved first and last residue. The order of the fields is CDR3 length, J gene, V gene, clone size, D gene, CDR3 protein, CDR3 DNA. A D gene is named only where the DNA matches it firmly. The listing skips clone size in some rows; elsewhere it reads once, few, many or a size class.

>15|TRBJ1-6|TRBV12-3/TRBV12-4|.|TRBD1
CASREDRELWSPLHF
TGTGCCAGCAGGGAGGACAGGGAGTTGTGGTCACCCCTCCACTTT
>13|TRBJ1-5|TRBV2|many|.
CASMTTGTSTQHF
TGTGCCAGCATGACCACAGGGACATCTACCCAGCATTTT
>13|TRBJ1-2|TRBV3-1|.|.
CASSQVRTAGYTF
TGTGCCAGCAGCCAAGTCCGGACCGCTGGCTACACCTTC
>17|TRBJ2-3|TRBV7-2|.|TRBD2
CASSPRLAGLSTDTQYF
TGTGCCAGCAGCCCTCGACTAGCGGGGCTTAGCACAGATACGCAGTATTTT
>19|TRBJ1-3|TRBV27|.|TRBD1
CASALGPGQGPYSGNTIYF
TGTGCCAGCGCGCTCGGCCCGGGACAGGGTCCATACTCTGGAAACACCATATATTTT
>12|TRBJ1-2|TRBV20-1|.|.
CSVDSLNYGYTF
TGCAGTGTGGACAGTCTTAACTATGGCTACACCTTC
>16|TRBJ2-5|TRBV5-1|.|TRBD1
CASSLGGTDLLETQYF
TGCGCCAGCAGCTTGGGGGGGACAGACCTCCTTGAGACCCAGTACTTC
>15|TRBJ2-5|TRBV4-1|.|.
CASSPGREEQETQYF
TGCGCCAGCAGCCCCGGTCGCGAGGAACAAGAGACCCAGTACTTC
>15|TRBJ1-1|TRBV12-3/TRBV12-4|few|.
CASSYNSGSNVLAFF
TGTGCCAGCAGTTATAACAGTGGATCCAATGTGCTGGCTTTCTTT
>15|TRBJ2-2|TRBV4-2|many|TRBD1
CASSRQGSNTGELFF
TGTGCCAGCAGTAGACAGGGCTCGAACACCGGGGAGCTGTTTTTT
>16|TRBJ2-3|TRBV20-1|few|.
CSAREAPSEFTDTQYF
TGCAGTGCTAGAGAGGCCCCTAGCGAATTCACAGATACGCAGTATTTT
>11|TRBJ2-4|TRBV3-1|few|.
CASSQLNIQYF
TGTGCCAGCAGCCAGTTAAACATTCAGTACTTC
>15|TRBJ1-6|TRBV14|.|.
CASSPRAHYNSPLHF
TGTGCCAGCAGCCCTCGGGCCCACTATAATTCACCCCTCCACTTT
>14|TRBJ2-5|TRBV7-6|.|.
CASSFNLEGETQYF
TGTGCCAGCAGCTTTAATTTGGAGGGAGAGACCCAGTACTTC
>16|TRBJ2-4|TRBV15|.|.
CATSGAHSSAKNIQYF
TGTGCCACCAGTGGGGCACACAGCTCAGCCAAAAACATTCAGTACTTC
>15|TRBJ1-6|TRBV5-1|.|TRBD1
CASSLAGQVLSPLHF
TGCGCCAGCAGCCTCGCGGGACAGGTCCTTTCACCCCTCCACTTT
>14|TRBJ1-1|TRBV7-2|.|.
CASSFGWIRPEAFF
TGTGCCAGCAGCTTCGGGTGGATCCGACCCGAAGCTTTCTTT
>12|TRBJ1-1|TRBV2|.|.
CASGGSGAEAFF
TGTGCCTCCGGGGGATCGGGGGCTGAAGCTTTCTTT
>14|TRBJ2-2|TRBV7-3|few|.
CASSAPGNTGELFF
TGTGCCAGCAGCGCCCCAGGGAACACCGGGGAGCTGTTTTTT
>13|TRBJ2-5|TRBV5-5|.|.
CASSFVAGETQYF
TGTGCCAGCAGCTTCGTCGCTGGAGAGACCCAGTACTTC
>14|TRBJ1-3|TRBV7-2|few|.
CASSLGFTGNTIYF
TGTGCCAGCAGCTTAGGGTTTACTGGAAACACCATATATTTT
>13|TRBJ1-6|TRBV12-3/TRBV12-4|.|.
CASSLVRESPLHF
TGTGCCAGCAGTTTGGTACGGGAATCACCCCTCCACTTT
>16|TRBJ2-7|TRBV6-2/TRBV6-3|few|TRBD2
CASSDTGTSGSYEQYF
TGTGCCAGCAGTGACACCGGGACTAGCGGATCCTACGAGCAGTACTTC
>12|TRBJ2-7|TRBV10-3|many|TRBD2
CAISDSGSEQYF
TGTGCCATCAGCGATAGCGGGAGCGAGCAGTACTTC
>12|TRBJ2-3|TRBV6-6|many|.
CASSLRADTQYF
TGTGCCAGCAGTTTGAGGGCAGATACGCAGTATTTT
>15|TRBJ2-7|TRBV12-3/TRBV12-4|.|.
CASSLGTVRTYEQYF
TGTGCCAGCAGTTTAGGGACCGTGCGAACCTACGAGCAGTACTTC
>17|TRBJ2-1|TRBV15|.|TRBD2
CATSRKSQTSGANEQSF
TGTGCCACCAGCAGAAAAAGCCAGACTAGCGGGGCCAATGAGCAGTCCTTC
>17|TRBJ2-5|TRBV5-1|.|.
CASSLSPIGRGYETQYF
TGCGCCAGCAGCTTGTCCCCTATTGGCAGGGGCTACGAGACCCAGTACTTC
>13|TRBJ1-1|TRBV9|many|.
CASSQGMNTEAFF
TGTGCCAGCAGCCAGGGGATGAACACTGAAGCTTTCTTT
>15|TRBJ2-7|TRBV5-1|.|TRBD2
CASSLRPSGAYEQYF
TGCGCCAGCAGCTTGAGGCCTAGCGGCGCCTACGAGCAGTACTTC
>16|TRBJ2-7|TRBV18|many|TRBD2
CASSQGISGGTYEQYF
TGTGCCAGCTCACAGGGGATCAGCGGGGGGACCTACGAGCAGTACTTC
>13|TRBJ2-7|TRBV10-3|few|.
CAISFTHSYEQYF
TGTGCCATCAGTTTTACACACTCCTACGAGCAGTACTTC